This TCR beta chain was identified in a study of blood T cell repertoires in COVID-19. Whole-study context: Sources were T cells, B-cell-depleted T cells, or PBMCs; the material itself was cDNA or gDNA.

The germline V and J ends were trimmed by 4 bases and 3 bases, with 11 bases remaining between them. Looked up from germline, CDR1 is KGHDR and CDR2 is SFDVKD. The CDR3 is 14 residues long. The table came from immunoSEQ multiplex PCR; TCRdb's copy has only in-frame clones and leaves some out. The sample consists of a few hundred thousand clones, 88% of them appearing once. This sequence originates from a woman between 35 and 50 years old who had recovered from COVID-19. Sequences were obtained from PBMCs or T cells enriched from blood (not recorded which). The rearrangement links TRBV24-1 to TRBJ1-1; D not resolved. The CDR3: CATSDPRSDTEAFF. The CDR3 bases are TGTGCCACCAGTGACCCAAGATCGGACACTGAAGCTTTCTTT.